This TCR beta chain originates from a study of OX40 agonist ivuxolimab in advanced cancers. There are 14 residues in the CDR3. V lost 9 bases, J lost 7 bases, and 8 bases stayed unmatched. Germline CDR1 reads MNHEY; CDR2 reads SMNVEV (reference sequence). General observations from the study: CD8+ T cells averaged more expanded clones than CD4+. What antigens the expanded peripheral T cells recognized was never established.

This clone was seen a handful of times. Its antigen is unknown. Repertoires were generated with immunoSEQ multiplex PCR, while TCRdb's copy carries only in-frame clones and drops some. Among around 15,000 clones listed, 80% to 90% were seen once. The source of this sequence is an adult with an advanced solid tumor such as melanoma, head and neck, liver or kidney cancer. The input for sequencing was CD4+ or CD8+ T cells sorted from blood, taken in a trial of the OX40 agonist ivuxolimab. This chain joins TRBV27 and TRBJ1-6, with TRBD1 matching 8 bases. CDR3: CASNRQGPNSPLHF. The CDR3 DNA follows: TGTGCCAGTAACCGACAGGGGCCAAATTCACCCCTCCACTTT.